The 24 T cell receptor beta chains listed next were all sequenced from one sample in a study of blood T cell repertoires in COVID-19. Here immunoSEQ multiplex PCR was the method, and the copy in TCRdb shows in-frame clones only, minus some. The sample has 300,000 or so clones; 85% to 90% are singletons. Input material: peripheral blood. The source of these receptors is a woman younger than 45 with COVID-19, enrolled during active disease.

This clone was counted only a few times. The J gene is TRBJ2-7, the V gene TRBV5-1; 9 nucleotides agree with TRBD1. The CDR3 runs to 14 residues. CDR1 and CDR2 from the germline V gene are SGHRS and YFSETQ. Trimming at V came to 3 bases and at J to 2 bases, leaving 3 bases not matched to a gene. CDR3 sequence: CASSSDRGAYEQYF. In DNA form, the CDR3 reads TGCGCCAGCAGCTCGGACAGGGGAGCCTACGAGCAGTACTTC.

The rearrangement links TRBV28 to TRBJ2-7; TRBD2 agrees at 14 bases. Germline V gene data show CDR1 as MDHEN and CDR2 as SYDVKM. This CDR3 region has 16 residues. With V trimmed by 6 bases and J by 5 bases, 9 bases remained unmatched. The CDR3 region has the DNA TGTGCCAGCAGCCCGGGACTAGCGGGAGTTGGCCACGAGCAGTACTTC. It specifies CASSPGLAGVGHEQYF.

CDR3 loop: CASRPASASSYNEQFF. The CDR3 DNA reads as TGTGCCAGCAGGCCAGCCTCAGCGAGCTCCTACAATGAGCAGTTCTTC. The rearrangement links TRBV5-4 to TRBJ2-1, with unresolved D. V was trimmed by 5 bases and J by 0 bases, leaving 15 bases between them. Germline values: CDR1 SGHNT, CDR2 YYREEE (reference sequence). The CDR3 runs 16 residues. The variable domain in full, completed from reference TRBV5-4 and TRBJ2-1, reads ETGVTQSPTHLIKTRGQQVTLRCSSQSGHNTVSWYQQALGQGPQFIFQYYREEENGRGNFPPRFSGLQFPNYSSELNVNALELDDSALYLCASRPASASSYNEQFFGPGTRLTVL.

The rearrangement uses TRBV9 and TRBJ2-2; TRBD2 might be the D (6 bases). This CDR3 has 15 amino acids. V lost 3 bases and J lost 5, with 14 bases in between. Looked up from germline, CDR1 is SGDLS and CDR2 is YYNGEE. The CDR3 sequence: CASSASQRVTGELFF. Written as DNA, the CDR3 is TGTGCCAGCAGCGCATCCCAGCGGGTGACCGGGGAGCTGTTTTTT.

V usage is TRBV19 and J usage is TRBJ2-1; 11 bases align to TRBD1. The V gene's germline CDR1 is LNHDA and CDR2 SQIVND (reference sequence). The J segment lost 8 bases and the V segment lost 1 base, leaving 10 bases of the junction unmatched. This CDR3 is built from 17 residues. CDR3 region: CASSIVVPGQGAHEQFF. CDR3 DNA sequence: TGTGCCAGTAGTATAGTCGTCCCAGGACAGGGGGCCCATGAGCAGTTCTTC.

This chain joins TRBV2 and TRBJ1-1; the D gene is possibly TRBD1 (5 bases). Germline V lookup: CDR1 SNHLY, CDR2 FYNNEI. Trimming shortened V by 6 bases and J by 0 bases, and 11 bases separated the two germline ends. The CDR3 totals 14 residues. CDR3 DNA sequence: TGTGCCAGCAGCTCCACGACAGTGAACACTGAAGCTTTCTTT. Its translation is CASSSTTVNTEAFF.

The gene calls are TRBV19 and TRBJ1-2; D is uncertain. This CDR3 is built from 12 residues. Germline V lookup: CDR1 LNHDA, CDR2 SQIVND (reference sequence). Trimming took 7 bases from V and 0 from J, leaving 6 bases between them. The CDR3 sequence: CASTGANYGYTF. DNA of the CDR3: TGTGCCAGTACCGGAGCTAACTATGGCTACACCTTC.

This sequence joins TRBV10-3 and TRBJ2-6, with D unresolved. CDR1 and CDR2 (germline): ENHRY, SYGVKD. The germline V and J ends were trimmed by 1 base and 1 base, with 8 bases remaining between them. This CDR3 is 16 amino acids long. CDR3 DNA: TGTGCCATCAGTGAGTTAGCTACTTCTGGGGCCAACGTCCTGACTTTC. It is translated as CAISELATSGANVLTF.

The genes are TRBV27 and TRBJ2-1; 11 bases fit TRBD2. Trimming at V came to 5 bases and at J to 0 bases, leaving 18 bases not matched to a gene. The CDR3 has 21 amino acids. In germline, CDR1 is MNHEY, CDR2 SMNVEV (reference sequence). The CDR3 loop is CASSPPPALAGGQSSYNEQFF. Written as DNA, the CDR3 is TGTGCCAGCAGTCCACCCCCGGCTCTAGCGGGAGGCCAGAGCTCCTACAATGAGCAGTTCTTC.

This clone came up once. The chain couples TRBV30 to TRBJ1-1, with 11 nucleotides matching TRBD1. CDR3 length: 14 amino acids. Per germline, CDR1 GTSNPN and CDR2 SVGIG (reference sequence). The V gene end was trimmed by 5 bases and the J gene end by 4 bases; junction bases not matched to a gene: 6. The CDR3 reads CAWCKGTGGTEAFF. The CDR3, as DNA: TGTGCCTGGTGTAAAGGGACAGGGGGCACTGAAGCTTTCTTT.

J is TRBJ1-6 and V is TRBV9; possibly TRBD1 for D (6 bases). The CDR3 is made up of 16 amino acids. Deletions cut 4 bases from V and 5 bases from J, with 16 bases between. Germline loops: CDR1 SGDLS, CDR2 YYNGEE. For the CDR3, the DNA is TGTGCCAGCAGCTCGGGCGGACAGCTGAATAATTCACCCCTCCACTTT. Residues: CASSSGGQLNNSPLHF.

The chain couples TRBV27 to TRBJ1-5; D possibly corresponds to TRBD1 (5 bases). The CDR3 sequence is 15 residues long. Trimming stripped 2 bases from V and 15 bases from J, with 23 bases between. The germline CDR1 and CDR2 sequences are MNHEY and SMNVEV (reference sequence). CDR3 amino acids: CASSLGGIGPSVRHF. CDR3 nucleotide sequence: TGTGCCAGCAGTTTAGGGGGGATTGGGCCGTCCGTACGGCATTTT.

The rearrangement uses TRBV5-1 and TRBJ2-3; D is perhaps TRBD2 (6 bases). CDR3 length equals 14 residues. V was shortened by 2 bases and J by 6 bases, with 13 bases between the two germline ends. Germline V gene data show CDR1 as SGHRS and CDR2 as YFSETQ. CDR3 region: CASSFSGVVDTQYF. The CDR3 region has the DNA TGCGCCAGCAGCTTTAGCGGAGTGGTGGATACGCAGTATTTT.

The chain employs TRBV7-9 and TRBJ2-7; 7 nucleotides line up with TRBD1. This CDR3 is 17 amino acids long. Germline V lookup: CDR1 SEHNR, CDR2 FQNEAQ (reference sequence). V gave up 4 bases and J gave up 4 bases; unmatched junction bases: 16. The CDR3 region is CASSSTLTGQGVYEQYF. The CDR3 coding sequence is TGTGCCAGCAGCTCCACTTTGACAGGGCAAGGGGTGTACGAGCAGTACTTC.

The genes are TRBV19 and TRBJ1-1, with D unresolved. V was shortened by 7 bases and J by 0 bases, with 9 bases between the two germline ends. The CDR3 length is 13 residues. From germline, CDR1 is LNHDA and CDR2 SQIVND (reference sequence). Here the CDR3 reads CASTMTLNTEAFF. CDR3 coding DNA: TGTGCCAGTACCATGACTCTGAACACTGAAGCTTTCTTT.

This clone was counted between two and nine times. The chain recombines TRBV27 with TRBJ1-5, with 7 bases lining up with TRBD1. With V trimmed by 7 bases and J by 2 bases, 8 bases remained unmatched. The length of the CDR3 is 15 residues. Germline V CDR1 and CDR2: MNHEY, SMNVEV (reference sequence). The CDR3 DNA reads as TGTGCCAGCACCGAGACAGGGACTGGCAATCAGCCCCAGCATTTT. Its protein is CASTETGTGNQPQHF.

The chain joins TRBV10-3 to TRBJ1-2, with a possible D match to TRBD1 (5 bases). Germline V CDR1 and CDR2: ENHRY, SYGVKD. The CDR3 spans 14 residues. V was cut by 6 bases and J by 3 bases, with 14 bases left in between. The CDR3 protein is CAIRWSGADYGYTF. DNA of the CDR3: TGTGCCATCAGATGGAGCGGGGCCGACTATGGCTACACCTTC.

The chain uses TRBV5-1 and TRBJ2-2, with 7 bases identical to TRBD2. V lost 6 bases, J lost 1 base, and 6 bases stayed unmatched. This CDR3 is 15 amino acids long. Germline V gives CDR1 SGHRS, CDR2 YFSETQ. The CDR3 coding sequence is TGCGCCAGCATGCCCAGCGGGAAGAACACCGGGGAGCTGTTTTTT. Protein sequence: CASMPSGKNTGELFF.

The J gene is TRBJ1-2, the V gene TRBV3-1 (or the pseudogene TRBV3-2), with TRBD1 identical over 8 bases. Germline-derived CDR1 and CDR2 are LGHDT and YNNKEL (reference sequence). This CDR3 is 13 amino acids long. J gave up 4 bases and V 4 bases, and 2 bases lay outside the gene matches. The CDR3 DNA follows: TGTGCCAGCAGCCTCGGACAGGGCTATGGCTACACCTTC. It is translated as CASSLGQGYGYTF.

V gene TRBV7-2 combines with J gene TRBJ2-5; 9 positions match TRBD1. The CDR3 is 14 amino acids. Trimming took 3 bases from V and 1 from J; bases not matched to a gene: 0. Germline values: CDR1 SGHTA, CDR2 FQGNSA. CDR3 coding DNA: TGTGCCAGCAGCTTGGGACAGGGCCAAGAGACCCAGTACTTC. Its translation is CASSLGQGQETQYF.

The chain joins TRBV4-1 to TRBJ1-5, with 7 bases lining up with TRBD1. The junction had 9 bases not matched to a gene; V was cut back by 4 bases and J by 6 bases. Germline loops: CDR1 MGHRA, CDR2 YSYEKL. This CDR3 region has 15 residues. In nucleotides, the CDR3 is TGCGCCAGCAGCCGATTGACAGGGTGGGGTCAGCCCCAGCATTTT. Its protein product is CASSRLTGWGQPQHF.

The chain employs TRBV5-1 and TRBJ1-6; D is undetermined. Deletions cut 0 bases from V and 5 bases from J, with 6 bases between. This CDR3 has 14 residues. In germline, CDR1 is SGHRS, CDR2 YFSETQ. The CDR3 DNA reads as TGCGCCAGCAGCTTGGCAGGTCATAATTCACCCCTCCACTTT. Translating gives CASSLAGHNSPLHF.

This clone was seen a single time. The rearrangement uses TRBV28 and TRBJ2-5; maybe TRBD2 (6 bases). Germline CDR1 and CDR2: MDHEN and SYDVKM. Trimming pared 6 bases from V and 5 bases from J, leaving 19 bases between. The CDR3 runs to 15 residues. The CDR3 loop reads CASSPGVSSDETQYF. DNA for the CDR3: TGTGCCAGCAGCCCCGGGGTCTCTAGCGACGAGACCCAGTACTTC.

The CDR3 sequence: CASRQLGLAGLFSYNEQFF. The DNA of the CDR3 is TGTGCCAGCAGGCAGCTGGGACTAGCGGGTTTATTCTCCTACAATGAGCAGTTCTTC. The chain is built from TRBV27 and TRBJ2-1; 12 bases are a match to TRBD2. The J segment lost 0 bases and the V segment lost 6 bases, leaving 12 bases of the junction unmatched. The CDR3 consists of 19 residues. Looked up from germline, CDR1 is MNHEY and CDR2 is SMNVEV (reference sequence).